The 10 T cell receptor beta chains reported below all come from one sample, sequenced in a study of T cell responses to AZD1222 COVID-19 vaccine. Only in-frame clones appear in the TCRdb table, and some are missing; sequencing was by immunoSEQ multiplex PCR. In the table there are some 30,000 clones, less than 90% of which are singletons. The sample here was peripheral blood, taken on day 0 of AZD1222 vaccination. The receptor source for this set is an adult in good health.

The rearrangement links TRBV6-6 to TRBJ2-3; D gene ambiguous. The CDR3 extends over 20 amino acids. The germline V and J ends were trimmed by 7 bases and 0 bases, with 29 bases remaining between them. CDR1 is MNHNY, CDR2 SVGAGI, per germline (reference sequence). The CDR3 spells CASTSSQGWQTFTSTDTQYF. CDR3 in DNA: TGTGCCAGCACCTCCTCTCAAGGGTGGCAGACCTTCACTAGCACAGATACGCAGTATTTT.

This clone was seen a single time. The J gene is TRBJ1-2, the V gene TRBV5-6, with D perhaps TRBD1 (5 bases). CDR1 and CDR2 (germline): SGHDT, YYEEEE. This CDR3 comprises 14 residues. V lost 4 bases and J 2 bases, leaving 12 bases between the germline ends. The CDR3 is CASSPGTANYGYTF. The DNA for the CDR3 is TGTGCCAGCAGCCCCGGGACGGCCAACTATGGCTACACCTTC. Based on the CDR3 plus reference TRBV5-6 and TRBJ1-2, the full variable domain is DAGVTQSPTHLIKTRGQQVTLRCSPKSGHDTVSWYQQALGQGPQFIFQYYEEEERQRGNFPDRFSGHQFPNYSSELNVNALLLGDSALYLCASSPGTANYGYTFGSGTRLTVV.

This chain joins TRBV7-2 and TRBJ2-5, with 16 bases fitting TRBD2. This CDR3 is 19 amino acids long. CDR1 and CDR2 (germline): SGHTA, FQGNSA. The V and J ends lost 1 base and 5 bases, in that order; junction bases with no gene match: 10. The chain's CDR3 is CASSLVMGLAGGRRETQYF. The CDR3 DNA is TGTGCCAGCAGCTTAGTAATGGGACTAGCGGGGGGGCGGAGGGAGACCCAGTACTTC.

The V gene is TRBV28, the J gene TRBJ1-2, with 7 bases lining up with TRBD1. Germline V gives CDR1 MDHEN, CDR2 SYDVKM. The V and J ends lost 7 bases and 7 bases, in that order; junction bases with no gene match: 12. The CDR3 is 14 amino acids. The CDR3 DNA reads TGTGCCAGCATCGAGGGCAGGGGGGAAGGTGGCTACACCTTC. It translates to CASIEGRGEGGYTF.

This rearrangement joins TRBV2 to TRBJ1-2, with a weak D call TRBD1 (5 bases). CDR1 and CDR2 from the germline V gene are SNHLY and FYNNEI. V was cut by 7 bases and J by 8 bases, with 23 bases left in between. The CDR3 is 15 amino acids. The CDR3 region has the DNA TGTGCCAGCAAAACTACGGCGGCAGGGACTCGGGGCTACACCTTC. Translated, it gives CASKTTAAGTRGYTF.

The V and J genes are TRBV30 and TRBJ1-5; possible D gene TRBD1, 5 bases. Deletions cut 1 base from V and 6 bases from J, with 13 bases between. CDR3 length: 14 residues. CDR1 is GTSNPN, CDR2 SVGIG, per germline (reference sequence). The CDR3 nucleotides read TGTGCCTGGAGTGCCGACAGTCCCTTTCAGCCCCAGCATTTT. Translated, it gives CAWSADSPFQPQHF.

The V and J genes are TRBV27 and TRBJ1-4; the D gene is possibly TRBD1 (6 bases). Trimming removed 3 bases from V and 8 bases from J, with 13 bases in between. CDR3 length equals 14 residues. The germline CDR1 and CDR2 sequences are MNHEY and SMNVEV (reference sequence). CDR3 bases: TGTGCCAGCAGTTTCTCCAGGGGTGGAGAAAAACTGTTTTTT. The encoded protein is CASSFSRGGEKLFF.

V is TRBV7-9 and J is TRBJ2-1, with 10 bases identical to TRBD2. CDR3 length equals 15 residues. The V segment lost 5 bases and the J segment 7 bases; nucleotides outside the gene matches: 8. Germline values: CDR1 SEHNR, CDR2 FQNEAQ (reference sequence). CDR3 DNA sequence: TGTGCCAGCAGCCAACCGGGACTAGCGTGGAATGAGCAGTTCTTC. Amino acid sequence: CASSQPGLAWNEQFF.

The rearrangement links TRBV3-1 (or the pseudogene TRBV3-2) to TRBJ2-3; possible D gene TRBD2, 6 bases. V was shortened by 3 bases and J by 4 bases, with 14 bases between the two germline ends. Germline V CDR1 and CDR2: LGHDT, YNNKEL (reference sequence). The CDR3 runs 15 residues. The CDR3 sequence: CASSHASTSADTQYF. As DNA, the CDR3 is TGTGCCAGCAGCCATGCCTCGACTAGTGCAGATACGCAGTATTTT.

This clone came up a few times. The V call is TRBV5-4, the J call TRBJ1-1; D ambiguous. V was pared by 0 bases and J by 4 bases, with 10 bases between. Germline loops: CDR1 SGHNT, CDR2 YYREEE (reference sequence). The CDR3 runs 14 residues. The CDR3 spells CASSLAPSGTEAFF. CDR3 bases: TGTGCCAGCAGCTTGGCCCCATCCGGCACTGAAGCTTTCTTT. Complete variable domain (other parts from reference TRBV5-4 and TRBJ1-1): ETGVTQSPTHLIKTRGQQVTLRCSSQSGHNTVSWYQQALGQGPQFIFQYYREEENGRGNFPPRFSGLQFPNYSSELNVNALELDDSALYLCASSLAPSGTEAFFGQGTRLTVV.